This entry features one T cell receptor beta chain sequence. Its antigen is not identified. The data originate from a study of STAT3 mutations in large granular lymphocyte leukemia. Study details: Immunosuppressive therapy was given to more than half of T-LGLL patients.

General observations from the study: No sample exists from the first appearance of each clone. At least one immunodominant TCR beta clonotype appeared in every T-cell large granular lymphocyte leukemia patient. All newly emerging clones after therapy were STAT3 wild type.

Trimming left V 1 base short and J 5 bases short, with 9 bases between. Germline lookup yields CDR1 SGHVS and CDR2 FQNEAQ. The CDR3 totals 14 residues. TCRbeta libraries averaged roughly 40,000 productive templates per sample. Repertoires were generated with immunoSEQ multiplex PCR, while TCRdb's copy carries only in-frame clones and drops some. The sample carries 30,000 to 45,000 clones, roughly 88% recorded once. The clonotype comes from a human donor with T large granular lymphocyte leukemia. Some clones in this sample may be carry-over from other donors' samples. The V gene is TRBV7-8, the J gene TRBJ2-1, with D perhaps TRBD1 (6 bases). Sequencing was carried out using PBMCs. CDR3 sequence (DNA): TGTGCCAGCAGCTTAGTACAGGGCCACAATGAGCAGTTCTTC. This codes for CASSLVQGHNEQFF.